Detailed here is one TCR beta chain. These data come from a study of T cell responses to AZD1222 COVID-19 vaccine. This CDR3 is 15 amino acids long. Trimming removed 2 bases from V and 2 bases from J, with 11 bases in between. Looked up from germline, CDR1 is SGHNT and CDR2 is YYREEE (reference sequence). Data came from immunoSEQ multiplex PCR; TCRdb stores just in-frame clones and leaves some out. The data contain about 180,000 clones, more than 75% of them seen just once; the ten biggest clones take up 26%. The origin of this receptor is an adult who received the AZD1222 COVID-19 vaccine. The specimen comprised peripheral blood, sampled 28 days after the second AZD1222 dose. The chain combines TRBV5-4 with TRBJ1-3; possible D gene TRBD1, 5 bases. CDR3 sequence: CASSFRGSTGNTIYF. CDR3 in DNA: TGTGCCAGCAGCTTTCGGGGGTCGACTGGAAACACCATATATTTT.